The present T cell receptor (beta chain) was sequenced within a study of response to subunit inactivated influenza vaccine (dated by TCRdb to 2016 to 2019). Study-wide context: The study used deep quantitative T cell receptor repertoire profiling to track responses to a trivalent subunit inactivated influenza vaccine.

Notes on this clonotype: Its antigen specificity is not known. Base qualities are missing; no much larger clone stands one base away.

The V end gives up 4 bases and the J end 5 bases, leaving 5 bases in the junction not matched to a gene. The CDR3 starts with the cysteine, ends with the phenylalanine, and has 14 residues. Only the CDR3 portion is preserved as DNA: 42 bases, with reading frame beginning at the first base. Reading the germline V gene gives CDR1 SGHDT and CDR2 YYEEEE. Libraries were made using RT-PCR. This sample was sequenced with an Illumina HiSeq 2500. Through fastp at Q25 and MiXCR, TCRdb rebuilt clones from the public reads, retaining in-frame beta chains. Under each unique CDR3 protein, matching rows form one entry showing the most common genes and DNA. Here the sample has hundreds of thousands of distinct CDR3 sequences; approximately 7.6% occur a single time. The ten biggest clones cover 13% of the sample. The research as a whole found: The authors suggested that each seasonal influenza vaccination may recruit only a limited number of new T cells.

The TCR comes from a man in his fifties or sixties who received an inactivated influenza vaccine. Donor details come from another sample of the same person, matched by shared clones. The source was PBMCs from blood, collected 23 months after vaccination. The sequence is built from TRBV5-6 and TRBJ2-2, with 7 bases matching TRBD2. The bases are TGTGCCAGCAGCGGTGGACTAGAGACCGGGGAGCTGTTTTTT. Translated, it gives CASSGGLETGELFF. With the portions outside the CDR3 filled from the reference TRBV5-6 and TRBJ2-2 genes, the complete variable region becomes DAGVTQSPTHLIKTRGQQVTLRCSPKSGHDTVSWYQQALGQGPQFIFQYYEEEERQRGNFPDRFSGHQFPNYSSELNVNALLLGDSALYLCASSGGLETGELFFGEGSRLTVL.